Here is one T cell receptor beta chain with its context. This record comes from a study of blood T cell repertoires in COVID-19. The length of the CDR3 is 13 residues. CDR1 and CDR2 (germline): SNHLY, FYNNEI. Trimming removed 7 bases from V and 3 bases from J; junction bases left unmatched: 2. Some clones are missing from TCRdb's copy, which holds only in-frame ones; the method was immunoSEQ multiplex PCR. Of roughly 200,000 clones in the sample, roughly 80% were seen once. The sequence was obtained from a man in his 60s with acute or convalescent COVID-19. Sequencing was performed on peripheral blood. The chain recombines TRBV2 with TRBJ2-1, with 8 positions matching TRBD2. The CDR3 sequence: CASTAGDYNEQFF. CDR3 DNA: TGTGCCAGCACAGCGGGAGACTACAATGAGCAGTTCTTC.